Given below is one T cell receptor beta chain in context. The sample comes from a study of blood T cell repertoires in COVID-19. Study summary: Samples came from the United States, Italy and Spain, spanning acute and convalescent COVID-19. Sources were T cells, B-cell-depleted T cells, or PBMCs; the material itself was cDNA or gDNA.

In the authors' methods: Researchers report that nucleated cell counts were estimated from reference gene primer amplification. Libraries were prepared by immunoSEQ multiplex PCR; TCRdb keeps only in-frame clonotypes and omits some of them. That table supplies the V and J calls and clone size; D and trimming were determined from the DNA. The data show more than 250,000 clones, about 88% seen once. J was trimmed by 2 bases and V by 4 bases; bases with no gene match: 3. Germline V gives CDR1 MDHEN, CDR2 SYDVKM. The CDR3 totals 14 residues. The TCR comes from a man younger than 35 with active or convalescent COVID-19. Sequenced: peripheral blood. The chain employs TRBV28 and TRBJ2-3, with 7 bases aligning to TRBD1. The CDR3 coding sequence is TGTGCCAGCAGTTCGGGACAGTTCACAGATACGCAGTATTTT. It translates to CASSSGQFTDTQYF.